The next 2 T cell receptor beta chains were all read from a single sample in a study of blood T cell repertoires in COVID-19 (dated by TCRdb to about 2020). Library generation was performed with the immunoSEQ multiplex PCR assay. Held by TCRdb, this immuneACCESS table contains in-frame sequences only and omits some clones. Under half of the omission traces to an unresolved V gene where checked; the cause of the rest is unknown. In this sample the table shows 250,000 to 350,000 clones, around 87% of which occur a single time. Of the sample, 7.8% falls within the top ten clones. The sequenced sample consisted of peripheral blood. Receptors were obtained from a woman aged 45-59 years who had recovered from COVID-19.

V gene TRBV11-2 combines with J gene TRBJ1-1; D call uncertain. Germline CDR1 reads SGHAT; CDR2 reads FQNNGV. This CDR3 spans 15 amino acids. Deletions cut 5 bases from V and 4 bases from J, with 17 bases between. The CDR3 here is CASSQPRVRATEAFF. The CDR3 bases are TGTGCCAGCAGCCAACCCCGGGTGAGGGCCACTGAAGCTTTCTTT.

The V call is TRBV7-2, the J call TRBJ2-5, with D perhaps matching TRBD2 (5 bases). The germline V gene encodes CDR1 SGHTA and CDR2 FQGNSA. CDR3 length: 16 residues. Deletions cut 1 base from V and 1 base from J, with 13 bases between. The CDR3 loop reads CASSLVGRATQETQYF. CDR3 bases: TGTGCCAGCAGCTTAGTCGGGCGGGCCACCCAAGAGACCCAGTACTTC.